The clone carrying this T cell receptor (beta chain) was recorded a few times. This sample is part of a study of T-cell memory formation after mild COVID-19. In TCRdb, the 5' RACE reads were re-called with MiXCR into one record per CDR3 protein. The table has 300,000 to 400,000 distinct CDR3 sequences, roughly 13% seen once. The sequence derives from a man between 18 and 35 years old who had mild COVID-19 (a few samples of this study predate the infection). Cell type and time point are not known. The sequenced sample consisted of PBMCs or a T cell subset sorted from them (not recorded which).

This CDR3 is CASSTGQVPSEQYV. The CDR3 DNA reads TGCGCCAGCAGCACCGGACAGGTTCCGAGCGAGCAGTACGTC. V and J are TRBV5-1 and TRBJ2-7, with 7 bases fitting TRBD1. Germline loops: CDR1 SGHRS, CDR2 YFSETQ. This CDR3 comprises 14 residues. Trimming cost V 4 bases and J 6 bases; bases outside gene matches: 10.